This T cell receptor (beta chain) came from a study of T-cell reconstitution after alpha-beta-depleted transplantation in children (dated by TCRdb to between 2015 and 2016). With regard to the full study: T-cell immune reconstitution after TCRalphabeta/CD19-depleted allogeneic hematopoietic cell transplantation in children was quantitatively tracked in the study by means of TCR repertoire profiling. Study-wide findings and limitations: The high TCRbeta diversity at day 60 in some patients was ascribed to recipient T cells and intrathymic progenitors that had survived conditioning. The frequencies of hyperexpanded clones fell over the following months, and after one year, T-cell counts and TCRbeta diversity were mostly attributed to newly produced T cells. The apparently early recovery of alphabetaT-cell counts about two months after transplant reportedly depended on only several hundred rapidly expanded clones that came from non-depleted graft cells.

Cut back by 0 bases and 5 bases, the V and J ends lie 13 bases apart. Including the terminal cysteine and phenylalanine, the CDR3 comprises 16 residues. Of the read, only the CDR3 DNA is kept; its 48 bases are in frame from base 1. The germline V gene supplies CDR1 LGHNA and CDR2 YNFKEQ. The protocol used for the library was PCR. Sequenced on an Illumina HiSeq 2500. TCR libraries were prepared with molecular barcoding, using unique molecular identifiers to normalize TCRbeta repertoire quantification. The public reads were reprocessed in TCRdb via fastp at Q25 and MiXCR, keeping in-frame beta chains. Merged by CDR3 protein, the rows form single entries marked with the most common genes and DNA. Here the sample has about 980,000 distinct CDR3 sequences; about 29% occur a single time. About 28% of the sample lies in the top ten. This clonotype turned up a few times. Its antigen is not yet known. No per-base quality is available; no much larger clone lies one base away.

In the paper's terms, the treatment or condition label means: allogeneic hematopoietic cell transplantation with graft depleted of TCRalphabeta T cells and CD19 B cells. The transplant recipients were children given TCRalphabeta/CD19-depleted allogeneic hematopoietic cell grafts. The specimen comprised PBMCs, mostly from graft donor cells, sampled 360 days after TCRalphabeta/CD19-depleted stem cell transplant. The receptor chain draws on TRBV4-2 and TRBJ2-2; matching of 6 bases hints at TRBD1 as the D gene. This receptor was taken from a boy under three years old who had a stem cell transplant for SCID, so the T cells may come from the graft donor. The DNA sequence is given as TGTGCCAGCAGCCAAGAGTCCCAGGGGCTAACCGGGGAGCTGTTTTTT. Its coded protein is CASSQESQGLTGELFF.